This T cell receptor beta chain was profiled in a study of blood T cell repertoires in COVID-19. Across the study: Italy, Spain and the United States were the sources of the convalescent and acute COVID-19 samples. Nucleic acid was either cDNA or gDNA, and it came from T cells, B-cell-depleted T cells, or PBMCs.

In the study's own analysis: Amplification of reference gene primers was used by the study to estimate nucleated cell counts. Produced via immunoSEQ multiplex PCR; TCRdb's table is partial and in-frame only. Clone size and V and J calls were adopted from that table, with D and trimming inferred from the DNA. Of tens of thousands of clones listed, approximately 90% are singletons. Germline lookup yields CDR1 KGHSH and CDR2 LQKENI. The trim removed 4 bases at V and 8 bases at J, leaving 4 bases unmatched. This CDR3 comprises 13 residues. This TCR was recovered from a human donor with active COVID-19. The donor label of this sample is uncertain. J is TRBJ1-4 and V is TRBV18, with 7 positions matching TRBD1. Sequenced material: peripheral blood. The CDR3 DNA is TGTGCCAGCTCACTTAAGGACAGGGAAAAACTGTTTTTT. This translates into CASSLKDREKLFF.